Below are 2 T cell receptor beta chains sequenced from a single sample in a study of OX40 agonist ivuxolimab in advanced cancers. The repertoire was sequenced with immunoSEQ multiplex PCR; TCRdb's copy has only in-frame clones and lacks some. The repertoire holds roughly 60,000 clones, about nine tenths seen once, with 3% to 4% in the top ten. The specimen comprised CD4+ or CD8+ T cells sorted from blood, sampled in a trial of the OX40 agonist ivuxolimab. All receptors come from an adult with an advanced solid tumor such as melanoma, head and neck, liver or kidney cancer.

The CDR3 sequence: CASSLEGAPSYEQYF. Written as DNA, the CDR3 is TGTGCCAGCAGCTTGGAAGGGGCTCCTTCCTACGAGCAGTACTTC. The rearrangement links TRBV5-4 to TRBJ2-7, with TRBD1 as a possible D gene (5 bases). CDR3 length equals 15 residues. The V and J ends lost 0 bases and 1 base respectively, with 11 bases between them. The V gene's germline CDR1 is SGHNT and CDR2 YYREEE (reference sequence).

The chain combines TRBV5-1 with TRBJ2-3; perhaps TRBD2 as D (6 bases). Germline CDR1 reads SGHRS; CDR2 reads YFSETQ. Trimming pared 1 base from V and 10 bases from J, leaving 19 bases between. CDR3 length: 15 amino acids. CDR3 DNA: TGCGCCAGCAGCTTGCCGCGGGATCTACCCCCTGCGCAGTATTTT. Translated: CASSLPRDLPPAQYF.